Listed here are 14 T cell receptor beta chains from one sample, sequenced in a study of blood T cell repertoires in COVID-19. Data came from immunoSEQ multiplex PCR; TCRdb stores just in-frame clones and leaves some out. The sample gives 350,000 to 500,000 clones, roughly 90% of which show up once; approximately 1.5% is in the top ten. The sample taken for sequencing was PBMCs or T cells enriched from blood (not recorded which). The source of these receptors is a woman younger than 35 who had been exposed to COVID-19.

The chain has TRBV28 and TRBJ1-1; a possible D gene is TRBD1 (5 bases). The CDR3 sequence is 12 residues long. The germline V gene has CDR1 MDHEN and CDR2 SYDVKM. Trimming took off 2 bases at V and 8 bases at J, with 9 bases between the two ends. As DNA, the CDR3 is TGTGCCAGCAGTTTACGGGGACTGGAAGCTTTCTTT. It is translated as CASSLRGLEAFF.

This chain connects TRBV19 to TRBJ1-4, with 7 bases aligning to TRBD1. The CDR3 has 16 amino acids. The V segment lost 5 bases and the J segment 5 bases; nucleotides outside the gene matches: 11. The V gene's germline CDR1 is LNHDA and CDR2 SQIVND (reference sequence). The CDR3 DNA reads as TGTGCCAGTAGTCTCGGACAGGCCCCAGCGAATGAAAAACTGTTTTTT. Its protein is CASSLGQAPANEKLFF. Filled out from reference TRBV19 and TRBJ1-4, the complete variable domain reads DGGITQSPKYLFRKEGQNVTLSCEQNLNHDAMYWYRQDPGQGLRLIYYSQIVNDFQKGDIAEGYSVSREKKESFPLTVTSAQKNPTAFYLCASSLGQAPANEKLFFGSGTQLSVL.

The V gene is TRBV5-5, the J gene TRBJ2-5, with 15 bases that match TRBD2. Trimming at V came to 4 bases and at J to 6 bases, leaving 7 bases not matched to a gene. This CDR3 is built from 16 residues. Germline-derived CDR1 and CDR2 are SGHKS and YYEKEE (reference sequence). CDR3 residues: CASSPGLAGGMKTQYF. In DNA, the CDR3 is TGTGCCAGCAGCCCGGGACTAGCGGGGGGTATGAAGACCCAGTACTTC.

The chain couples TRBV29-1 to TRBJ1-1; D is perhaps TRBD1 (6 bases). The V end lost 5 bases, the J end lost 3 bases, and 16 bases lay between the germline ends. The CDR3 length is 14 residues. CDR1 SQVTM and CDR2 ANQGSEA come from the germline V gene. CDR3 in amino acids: CSVRTRDKYTEAFF. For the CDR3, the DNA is TGCAGCGTTAGAACCCGGGACAAATACACTGAAGCTTTCTTT.

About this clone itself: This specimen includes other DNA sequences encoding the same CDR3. The CDR3 spells CASSPRQGTNTEAFF. The CDR3 DNA follows: TGTGCCAGCTCACCTAGACAGGGTACAAACACTGAAGCTTTCTTT. This sequence joins TRBV18 and TRBJ1-1; 7 bases fit TRBD1. This CDR3 is built from 15 residues. Germline V gives CDR1 KGHSH, CDR2 LQKENI. V gave up 3 bases and J gave up 2 bases; unmatched junction bases: 6.

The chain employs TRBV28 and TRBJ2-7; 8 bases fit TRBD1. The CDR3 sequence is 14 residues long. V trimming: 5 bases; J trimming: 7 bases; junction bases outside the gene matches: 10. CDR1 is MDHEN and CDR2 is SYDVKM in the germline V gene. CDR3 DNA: TGTGCCAGCAGTGGAACGGACAGGGCGTATGAGCAGTACTTC. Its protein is CASSGTDRAYEQYF.

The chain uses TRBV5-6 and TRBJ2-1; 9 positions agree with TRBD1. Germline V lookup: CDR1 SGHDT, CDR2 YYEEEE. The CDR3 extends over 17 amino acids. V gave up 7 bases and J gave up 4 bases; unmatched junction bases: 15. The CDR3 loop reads CASATGTGILGYNEQFF. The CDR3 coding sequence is TGTGCCAGCGCCACCGGGACAGGGATCCTAGGTTACAATGAGCAGTTCTTC.

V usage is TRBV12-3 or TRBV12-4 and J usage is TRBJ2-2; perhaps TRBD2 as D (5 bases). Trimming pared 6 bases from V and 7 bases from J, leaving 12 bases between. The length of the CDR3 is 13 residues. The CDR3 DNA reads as TGTGCCAGCAGCCGCGCCGGGGTCGGGGAGCTGTTTTTT. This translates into CASSRAGVGELFF.

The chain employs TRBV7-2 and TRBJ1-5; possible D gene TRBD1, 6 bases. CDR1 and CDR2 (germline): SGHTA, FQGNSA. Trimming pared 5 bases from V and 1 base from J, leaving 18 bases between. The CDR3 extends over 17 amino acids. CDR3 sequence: CASSHPPGGASNQPQHF. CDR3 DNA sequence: TGTGCCAGCAGCCACCCCCCGGGGGGGGCAAGCAATCAGCCCCAGCATTTT. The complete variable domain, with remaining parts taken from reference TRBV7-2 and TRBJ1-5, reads GAGVSQSPSNKVTEKGKDVELRCDPISGHTALYWYRQSLGQGLEFLIYFQGNSAPDKSGLPSDRFSAERTGGSVSTLTIQRTQQEDSAVYLCASSHPPGGASNQPQHFGDGTRLSIL.

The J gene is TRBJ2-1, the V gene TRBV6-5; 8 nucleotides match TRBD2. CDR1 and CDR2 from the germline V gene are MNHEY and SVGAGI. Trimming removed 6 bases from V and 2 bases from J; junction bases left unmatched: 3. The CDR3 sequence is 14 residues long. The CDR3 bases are TGTGCCAGCAGCCCGGGACTAGCCTACAATGAGCAGTTCTTC. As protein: CASSPGLAYNEQFF.

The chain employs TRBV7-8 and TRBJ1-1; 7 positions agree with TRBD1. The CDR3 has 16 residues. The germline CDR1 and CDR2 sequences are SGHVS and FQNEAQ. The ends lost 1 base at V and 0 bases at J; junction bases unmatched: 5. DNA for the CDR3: TGTGCCAGCAGCTTAGGACAGGGTCGACTGAACACTGAAGCTTTCTTT. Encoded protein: CASSLGQGRLNTEAFF. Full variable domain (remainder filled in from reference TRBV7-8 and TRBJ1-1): GAGVSQSPRYKVAKRGQDVALRCDPISGHVSLFWYQQALGQGPEFLTYFQNEAQLDKSGLPSDRFFAERPEGSVSTLKIQRTQQEDSAVYLCASSLGQGRLNTEAFFGQGTRLTVV.

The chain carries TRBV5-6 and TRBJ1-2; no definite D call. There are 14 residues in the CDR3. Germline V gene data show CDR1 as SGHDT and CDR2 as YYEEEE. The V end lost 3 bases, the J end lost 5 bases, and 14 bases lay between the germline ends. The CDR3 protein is CASSSPLTPYGYTF. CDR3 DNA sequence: TGTGCCAGCAGCTCTCCCCTGACACCGTATGGCTACACCTTC.

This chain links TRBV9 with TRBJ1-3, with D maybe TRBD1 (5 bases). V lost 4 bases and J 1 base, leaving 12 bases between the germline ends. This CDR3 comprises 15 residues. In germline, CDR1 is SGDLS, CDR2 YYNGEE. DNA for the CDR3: TGTGCCAGCAGCCCCCTGACAGTATCTGGAAACACCATATATTTT. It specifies CASSPLTVSGNTIYF.

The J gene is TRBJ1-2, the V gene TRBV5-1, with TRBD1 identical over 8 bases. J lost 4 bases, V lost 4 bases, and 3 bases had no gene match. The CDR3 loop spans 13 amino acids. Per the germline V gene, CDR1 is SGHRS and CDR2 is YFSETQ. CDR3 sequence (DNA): TGCGCCAGCAGCAATGGACAGGGCTATGGCTACACCTTC. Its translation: CASSNGQGYGYTF.